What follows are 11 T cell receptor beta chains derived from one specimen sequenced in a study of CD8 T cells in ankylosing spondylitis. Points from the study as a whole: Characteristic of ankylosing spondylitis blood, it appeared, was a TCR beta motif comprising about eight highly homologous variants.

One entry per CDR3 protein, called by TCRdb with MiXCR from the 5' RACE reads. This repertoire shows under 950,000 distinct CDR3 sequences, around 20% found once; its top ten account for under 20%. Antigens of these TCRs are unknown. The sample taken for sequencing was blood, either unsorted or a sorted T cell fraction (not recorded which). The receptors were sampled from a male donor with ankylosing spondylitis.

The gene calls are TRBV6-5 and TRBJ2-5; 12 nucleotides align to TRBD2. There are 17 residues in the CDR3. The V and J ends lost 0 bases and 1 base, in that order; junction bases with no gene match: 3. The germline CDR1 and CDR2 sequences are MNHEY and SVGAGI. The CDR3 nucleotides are TGTGCCAGCAGTTACTCGGGACTAGCGGGCTTCCAAGAGACCCAGTACTTC. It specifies CASSYSGLAGFQETQYF.

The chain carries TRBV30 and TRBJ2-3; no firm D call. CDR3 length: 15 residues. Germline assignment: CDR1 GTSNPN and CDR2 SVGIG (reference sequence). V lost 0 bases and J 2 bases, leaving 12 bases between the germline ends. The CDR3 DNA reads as TGTGCCTGGAGTGTCATGGACGGCTTCACAGATACGCAGTATTTT. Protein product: CAWSVMDGFTDTQYF.

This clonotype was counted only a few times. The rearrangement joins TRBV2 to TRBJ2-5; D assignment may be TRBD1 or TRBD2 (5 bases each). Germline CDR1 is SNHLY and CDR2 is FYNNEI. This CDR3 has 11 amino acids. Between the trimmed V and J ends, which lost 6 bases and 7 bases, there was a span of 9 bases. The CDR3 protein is CASRGEGTQYF. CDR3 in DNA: TGTGCCAGCAGGGGGGAAGGGACCCAGTACTTC.

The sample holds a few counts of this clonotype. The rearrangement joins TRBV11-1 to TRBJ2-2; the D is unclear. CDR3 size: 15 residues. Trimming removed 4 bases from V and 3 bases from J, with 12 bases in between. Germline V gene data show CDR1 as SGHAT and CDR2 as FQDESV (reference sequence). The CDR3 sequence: CASSSPNRDTGELFF. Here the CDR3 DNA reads TGTGCCAGCAGCTCACCTAATCGGGACACCGGGGAGCTGTTTTTT.

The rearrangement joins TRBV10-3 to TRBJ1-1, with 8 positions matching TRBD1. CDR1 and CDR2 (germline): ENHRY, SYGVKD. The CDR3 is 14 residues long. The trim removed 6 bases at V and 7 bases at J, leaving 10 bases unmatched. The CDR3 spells CAISESQGASEAFF. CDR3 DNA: TGTGCCATCAGCGAGAGCCAGGGGGCTAGTGAAGCTTTCTTT.

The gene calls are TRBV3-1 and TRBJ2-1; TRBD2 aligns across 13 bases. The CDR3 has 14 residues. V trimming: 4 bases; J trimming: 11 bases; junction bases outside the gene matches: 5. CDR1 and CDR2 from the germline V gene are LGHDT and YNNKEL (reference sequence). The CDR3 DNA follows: TGTGCCAGCAGCCCGGGACTAGCGGGGATCAAGCAGTTCTTC. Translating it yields CASSPGLAGIKQFF.

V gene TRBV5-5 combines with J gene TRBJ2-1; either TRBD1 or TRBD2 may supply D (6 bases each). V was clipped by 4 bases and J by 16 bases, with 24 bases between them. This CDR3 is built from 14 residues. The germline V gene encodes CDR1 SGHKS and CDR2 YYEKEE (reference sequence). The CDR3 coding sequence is TGTGCCAGCAGCAGCCGCCAAACGGAGGGGGAAAAATTCTTC. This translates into CASSSRQTEGEKFF.

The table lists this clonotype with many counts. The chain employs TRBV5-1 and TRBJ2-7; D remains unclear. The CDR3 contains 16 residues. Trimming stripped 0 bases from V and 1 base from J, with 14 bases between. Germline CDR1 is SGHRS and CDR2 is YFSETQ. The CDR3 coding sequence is TGCGCCAGCAGCTTGGGGGCCATAGGCCCATCCTACGAGCAGTACTTC. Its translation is CASSLGAIGPSYEQYF.

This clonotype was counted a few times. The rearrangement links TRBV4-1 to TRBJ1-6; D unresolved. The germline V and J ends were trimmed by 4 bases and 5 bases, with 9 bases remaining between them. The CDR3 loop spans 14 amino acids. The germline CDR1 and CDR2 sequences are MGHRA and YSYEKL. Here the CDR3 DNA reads TGCGCCAGCAGCCCGAGCCCTCATAATTCACCCCTCCACTTT. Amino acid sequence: CASSPSPHNSPLHF.

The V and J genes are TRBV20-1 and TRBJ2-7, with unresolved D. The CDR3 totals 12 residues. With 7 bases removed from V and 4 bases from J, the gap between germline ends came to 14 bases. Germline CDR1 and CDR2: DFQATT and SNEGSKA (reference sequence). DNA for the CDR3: TGCAGTGGGTTGTTGGGTCAGTACGAGCAGTACTTC. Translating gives CSGLLGQYEQYF.

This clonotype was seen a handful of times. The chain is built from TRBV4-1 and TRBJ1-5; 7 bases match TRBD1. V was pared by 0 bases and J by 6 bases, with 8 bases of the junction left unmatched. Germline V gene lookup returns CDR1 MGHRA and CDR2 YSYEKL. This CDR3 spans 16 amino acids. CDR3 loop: CASSQDWDSLTQPQHF. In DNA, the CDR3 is TGCGCCAGCAGCCAAGATTGGGACAGCCTGACTCAGCCCCAGCATTTT.